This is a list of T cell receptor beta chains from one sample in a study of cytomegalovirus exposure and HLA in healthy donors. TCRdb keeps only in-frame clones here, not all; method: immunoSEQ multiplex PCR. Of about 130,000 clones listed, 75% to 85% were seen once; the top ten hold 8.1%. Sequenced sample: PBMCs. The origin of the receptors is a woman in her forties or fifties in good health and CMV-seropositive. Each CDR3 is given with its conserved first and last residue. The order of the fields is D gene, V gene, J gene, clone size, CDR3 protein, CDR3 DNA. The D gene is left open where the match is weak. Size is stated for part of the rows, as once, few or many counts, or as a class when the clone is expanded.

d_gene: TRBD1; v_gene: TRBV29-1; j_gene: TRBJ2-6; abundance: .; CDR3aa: CSVGTGVHSGANVLTF; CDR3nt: TGCAGCGTTGGGACAGGGGTTCACTCTGGGGCCAACGTCCTGACTTTC
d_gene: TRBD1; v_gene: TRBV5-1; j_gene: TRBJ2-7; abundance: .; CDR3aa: CASSDRTGGSEQYF; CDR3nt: TGCGCCAGCAGCGACCGGACAGGGGGGAGCGAGCAGTACTTC
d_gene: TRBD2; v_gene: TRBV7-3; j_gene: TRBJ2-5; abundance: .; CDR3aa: CASSMDPSGAPETQYF; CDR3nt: TGTGCCAGCAGTATGGATCCTAGCGGGGCCCCAGAGACCCAGTACTTC
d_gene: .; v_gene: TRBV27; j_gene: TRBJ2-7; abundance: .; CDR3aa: CASSPGPGNPYEQYF; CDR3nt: TGTGCCAGCAGTCCAGGCCCGGGAAACCCCTACGAGCAGTACTTC
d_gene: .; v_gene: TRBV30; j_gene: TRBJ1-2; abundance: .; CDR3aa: CAWSVRTAYGYTF; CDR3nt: TGTGCCTGGAGTGTACGGACAGCCTATGGCTACACCTTC
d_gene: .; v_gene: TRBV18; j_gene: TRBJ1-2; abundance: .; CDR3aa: CASSPTGGQNGYTF; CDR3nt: TGTGCCAGCTCACCCACCGGGGGTCAGAATGGCTACACCTTC
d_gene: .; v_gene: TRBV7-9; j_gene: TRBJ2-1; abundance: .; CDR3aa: CASAILGRAEQFF; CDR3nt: TGTGCCAGCGCTATCCTAGGGCGGGCTGAGCAGTTCTTC
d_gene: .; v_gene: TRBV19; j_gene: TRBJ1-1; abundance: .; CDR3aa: CASSITDTEAFF; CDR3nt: TGTGCCAGTAGTATTACGGACACTGAAGCTTTCTTT
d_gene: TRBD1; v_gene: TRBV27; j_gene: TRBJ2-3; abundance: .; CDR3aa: CASSFGDSLTDTQYF; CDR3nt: TGTGCCAGCAGTTTCGGGGACAGCCTCACAGATACGCAGTATTTT
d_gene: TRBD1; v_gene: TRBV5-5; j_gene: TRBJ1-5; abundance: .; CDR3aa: CASSGDRGQPQHF; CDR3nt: TGTGCCAGCAGCGGCGACAGGGGTCAGCCCCAGCATTTT
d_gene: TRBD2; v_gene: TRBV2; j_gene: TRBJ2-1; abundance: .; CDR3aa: CASSSGRYNEQFF; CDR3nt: TGTGCCAGCAGTAGCGGGAGGTACAATGAGCAGTTCTTC
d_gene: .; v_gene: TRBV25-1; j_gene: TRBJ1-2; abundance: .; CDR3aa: CATQDLVYGYTF; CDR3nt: TGTGCCACCCAAGATCTAGTCTATGGCTACACCTTC
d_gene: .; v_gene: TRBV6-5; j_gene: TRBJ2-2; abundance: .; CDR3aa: CASSYLPLTGELFF; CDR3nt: TGTGCCAGCAGTTACCTGCCCCTAACCGGGGAGCTGTTTTTT
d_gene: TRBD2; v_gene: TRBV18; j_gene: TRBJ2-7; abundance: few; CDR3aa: CASSPYAETSGFYEQYF; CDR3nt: TGTGCCAGCTCACCGTACGCAGAGACTAGCGGGTTCTACGAGCAGTACTTC
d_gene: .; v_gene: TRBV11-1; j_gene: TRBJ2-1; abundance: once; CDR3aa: CASSLAGTSTYNEQFF; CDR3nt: TGTGCCAGCAGCTTAGCCGGGACTTCGACCTACAATGAGCAGTTCTTC
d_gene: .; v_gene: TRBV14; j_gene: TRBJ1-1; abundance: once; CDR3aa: CASSQEAEMNTEAFF; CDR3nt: TGTGCCAGCAGCCAAGAGGCGGAAATGAACACTGAAGCTTTCTTT
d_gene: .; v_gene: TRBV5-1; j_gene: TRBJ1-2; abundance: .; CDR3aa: CASSFREGYVYTF; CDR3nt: TGCGCCAGCAGCTTCAGGGAAGGCTATGTCTACACCTTC
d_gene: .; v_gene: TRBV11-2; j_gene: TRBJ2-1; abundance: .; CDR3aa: CASSLELVYEQFF; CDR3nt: TGTGCCAGCAGCTTAGAACTAGTATATGAGCAGTTCTTC
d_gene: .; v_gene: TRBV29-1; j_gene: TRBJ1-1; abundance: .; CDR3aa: CSVEDPGVADNLNTEAFF; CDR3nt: TGCAGCGTTGAAGATCCAGGGGTGGCCGATAATCTGAACACTGAAGCTTTCTTT
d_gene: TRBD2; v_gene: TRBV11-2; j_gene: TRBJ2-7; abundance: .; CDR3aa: CASSLAVAGYGNEQYF; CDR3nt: TGTGCCAGCAGCTTAGCAGTAGCGGGGTACGGAAACGAGCAGTACTTC
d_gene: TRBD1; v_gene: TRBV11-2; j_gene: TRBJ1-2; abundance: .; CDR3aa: CASSPGGGGYTF; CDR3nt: TGTGCCAGCAGTCCAGGGGGCGGCGGCTACACCTTC
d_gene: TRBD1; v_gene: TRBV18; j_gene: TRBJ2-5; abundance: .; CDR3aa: CASSRDRQETQYF; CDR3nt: TGTGCCAGCTCACGGGACAGACAAGAGACCCAGTACTTC
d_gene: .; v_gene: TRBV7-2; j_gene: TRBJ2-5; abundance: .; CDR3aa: CASSLRSRATQYF; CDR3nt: TGTGCCAGCAGCCTAAGGTCCAGGGCTACCCAGTACTTC
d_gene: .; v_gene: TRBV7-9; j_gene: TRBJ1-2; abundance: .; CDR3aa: CASSYSGIDYGYTF; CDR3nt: TGTGCCAGCAGCTATTCAGGGATTGACTATGGCTACACCTTC
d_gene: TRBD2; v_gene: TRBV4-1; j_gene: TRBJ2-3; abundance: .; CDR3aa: CASSQDVTSVIDTQYF; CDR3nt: TGCGCCAGCAGCCAAGATGTTACTAGCGTCATAGATACGCAGTATTTT
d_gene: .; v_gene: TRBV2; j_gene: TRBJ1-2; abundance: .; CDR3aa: CASSEAGRGNGYTF; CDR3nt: TGTGCCAGCAGTGAGGCAGGGCGGGGAAATGGCTACACCTTC
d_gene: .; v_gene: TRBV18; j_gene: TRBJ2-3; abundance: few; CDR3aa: CASSPPRGTHGLTDTQYF; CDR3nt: TGTGCCAGCTCACCACCGCGGGGGACACATGGCCTCACAGATACGCAGTATTTT
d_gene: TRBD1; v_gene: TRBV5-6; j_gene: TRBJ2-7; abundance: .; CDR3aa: CASSRDRVAYEQYF; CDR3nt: TGTGCCAGCAGCAGAGACAGGGTAGCCTACGAGCAGTACTTC
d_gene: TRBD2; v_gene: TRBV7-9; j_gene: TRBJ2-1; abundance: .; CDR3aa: CASSLPTSGSDNEQFF; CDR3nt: TGTGCCAGCAGCTTACCGACTAGCGGGAGTGACAATGAGCAGTTCTTC
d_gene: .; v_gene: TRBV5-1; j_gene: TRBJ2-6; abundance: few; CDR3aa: CASSLGQSSGANGLTF; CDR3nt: TGCGCCAGCAGCTTGGGGCAGAGCTCTGGGGCCAACGGCCTGACTTTC
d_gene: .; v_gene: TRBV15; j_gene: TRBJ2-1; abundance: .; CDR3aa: CATSPQSQGNEQFF; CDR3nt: TGTGCCACCAGCCCACAAAGTCAGGGCAATGAGCAGTTCTTC
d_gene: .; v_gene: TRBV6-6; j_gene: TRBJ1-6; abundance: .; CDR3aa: CASTSDRTHSPLHF; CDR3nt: TGTGCCAGCACCTCCGACAGAACCCATTCACCCCTCCACTTT
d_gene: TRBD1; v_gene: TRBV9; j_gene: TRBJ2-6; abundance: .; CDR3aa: CARSVGTAYSGANVLTF; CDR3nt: TGTGCCAGGAGCGTAGGGACAGCCTACTCTGGGGCCAACGTCCTGACTTTC
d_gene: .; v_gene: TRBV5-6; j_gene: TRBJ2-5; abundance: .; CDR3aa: CASSLVSEETQYF; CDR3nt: TGTGCCAGCAGCTTGGTTTCAGAAGAGACCCAGTACTTC
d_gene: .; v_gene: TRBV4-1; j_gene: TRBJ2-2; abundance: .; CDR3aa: CASSQDPGDSNTGELFF; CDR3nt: TGCGCCAGCAGCCAAGATCCGGGTGACTCGAACACCGGGGAGCTGTTTTTT